Below are 13 T cell receptor beta chains sequenced from a single sample in a study of T cells in Graves' hyperthyroidism and ophthalmopathy. The investigators amplified TCR beta CDR3 regions from RNA transcripts. The primer set for the first-round RT-PCR of the TCR CDR3 was HTBI. One entry per CDR3 protein results from TCRdb running MiXCR on the multiplex PCR reads. The sample has more than 300,000 distinct CDR3 sequences; around 14% are singletons. Material for sequencing was blood. The receptors stem from a woman in her 30s with Graves' hyperthyroidism.

The chain combines TRBV7-2 with TRBJ1-2; 7 positions match TRBD1. The CDR3 has 15 amino acids. The junction had 11 bases not matched to a gene; V was cut back by 5 bases and J by 5 bases. Germline CDR1 and CDR2: SGHTA and FQGNSA. The CDR3 reads CASSLPRTGAYGYTF. The CDR3 DNA follows: TGTGCCAGCAGCCTTCCTCGGACAGGAGCTTATGGCTACACCTTC.

The chain combines TRBV20-1 with TRBJ2-3; TRBD2 aligns across 11 bases. The CDR3 sequence is 14 residues long. V shed 5 bases, J shed 3 bases, and the junction held 4 bases outside the gene matches. Looked up from germline, CDR1 is DFQATT and CDR2 is SNEGSKA (reference sequence). The CDR3 spells CSAHTSGSTDTQYF. The CDR3 region has the DNA TGCAGTGCTCACACTAGCGGGAGTACAGATACGCAGTATTTT.

This clonotype appeared many times. V gene TRBV28 combines with J gene TRBJ2-7; TRBD2 is a possible D gene (6 bases). The ends were cut back, 5 bases at V and 4 bases at J, with 18 bases in the middle. This CDR3 is 15 amino acids long. The germline gives CDR1 MDHEN, CDR2 SYDVKM. The CDR3 region has the DNA TGTGCCAGCAGTCACGAGGGAGCGGGCTTTTACGAGCAGTACTTC. Translated: CASSHEGAGFYEQYF.

This clonotype has a count of ten or more. The CDR3 sequence is CASRGDYHNEQFF. The CDR3 DNA reads TGTGCCAGCAGAGGGGACTACCACAATGAGCAGTTCTTC. V gene TRBV28 combines with J gene TRBJ2-1; TRBD2 matches at 7 bases. V lost 6 bases to trimming and J lost 5 bases; unmatched junction nucleotides: 4. There are 13 residues in the CDR3. Germline V gene data show CDR1 as MDHEN and CDR2 as SYDVKM. Based on the CDR3 plus reference TRBV28 and TRBJ2-1, the full variable domain is DVKVTQSSRYLVKRTGEKVFLECVQDMDHENMFWYRQDPGLGLRLIYFSYDVKMKEKGDIPEGYSVSREKKERFSLILESASTNQTSMYLCASRGDYHNEQFFGPGTRLTVL.

This clonotype has a handful of counts. J is TRBJ1-6 and V is TRBV7-8; TRBD1 might be the D (5 bases). This CDR3 is built from 17 residues. V was shortened by 2 bases and J by 10 bases, with 21 bases between the two germline ends. CDR1 and CDR2 (germline): SGHVS, FQNEAQ. DNA for the CDR3: TGTGCCAGCAGCTTAAGGGGAGGGAACGGGATACAATCACCCCTCCACTTT. It codes for CASSLRGGNGIQSPLHF. Using reference TRBV7-8 and TRBJ1-6 for the parts outside the CDR3, the full variable domain is GAGVSQSPRYKVAKRGQDVALRCDPISGHVSLFWYQQALGQGPEFLTYFQNEAQLDKSGLPSDRFFAERPEGSVSTLKIQRTQQEDSAVYLCASSLRGGNGIQSPLHFGNGTRLTVT.

J is TRBJ2-2 and V is TRBV6-5; tentatively, D is TRBD2 (6 bases). The CDR3 sequence is 16 residues long. Deletions cut 0 bases from V and 0 bases from J, with 8 bases between. Germline V gene lookup returns CDR1 MNHEY and CDR2 SVGAGI. The CDR3 DNA reads TGTGCCAGCAGTTACTCGGGGACTCCGAACACCGGGGAGCTGTTTTTT. It yields the protein CASSYSGTPNTGELFF.

This clonotype came up a few times. This rearrangement joins TRBV20-1 to TRBJ2-3, with 14 bases lining up with TRBD2. Losses at the gene ends were 6 bases for V and 0 bases for J; bases not matched to a gene: 8. The CDR3 extends over 17 amino acids. In germline, CDR1 is DFQATT, CDR2 SNEGSKA (reference sequence). The CDR3 DNA follows: TGCAGTGCCATGGGACTAGCGGGAGTTGGCAGCACAGATACGCAGTATTTT. Its protein is CSAMGLAGVGSTDTQYF.

There are many counts of this clonotype. J is TRBJ1-5 and V is TRBV12-3 or TRBV12-4, with 7 bases identical to TRBD1. The ends lost 4 bases at V and 9 bases at J; junction bases unmatched: 9. The CDR3 has 14 residues. CDR3 bases: TGTGCCAGCAGTTCAGGGGGATTCTTTCGGCCCCAGCATTTT. Encoded protein: CASSSGGFFRPQHF.

The V and J genes are TRBV11-3 and TRBJ1-4; tentative D call: TRBD1 (5 bases). V shed 5 bases and J shed 5 bases, with 21 bases lying between them. The CDR3 loop spans 17 amino acids. In germline, CDR1 is SGHNT, CDR2 YENEEA. CDR3 in amino acids: CASSPPKGLASNEKLFF. The DNA of the CDR3 is TGTGCCAGCAGCCCACCCAAGGGACTCGCTTCAAATGAAAAACTGTTTTTT.

On this clonotype: A much larger clone differs by one base, so this may be a read error. This rearrangement joins TRBV30 to TRBJ2-7, with D perhaps matching TRBD2 (5 bases). This CDR3 contains 13 residues. Germline V gene sequence: CDR1 GTSNPN, CDR2 SVGIG (reference sequence). With 5 bases removed from V and 2 bases from J, the gap between germline ends came to 13 bases. CDR3 nucleotide sequence: TGTGCCTGGGCAAGGACTGCAACCTACGAGCAGTACTTC. Translating gives CAWARTATYEQYF. The full variable domain, completed using reference TRBV30 and TRBJ2-7, is SQTIHQWPATLVQPVGSPLSLECTVEGTSNPNLYWYRQAAGRGLQLLFYSVGIGQISSEVPQNLSASRPQDRQFILSSKKLLLSDSGFYLCAWARTATYEQYFGPGTRLTVT.

The chain has TRBV5-1 and TRBJ1-1; D ambiguous. This CDR3 contains 19 residues. Trimming took off 1 base at V and 0 bases at J, with 22 bases between the two ends. Germline lookup yields CDR1 SGHRS and CDR2 YFSETQ. CDR3 sequence reads: CASSLSGKNRPALNTEAFF. The CDR3 nucleotides are TGCGCCAGCAGCTTGTCCGGAAAGAATCGGCCGGCCCTGAACACTGAAGCTTTCTTT.

This clonotype was counted only a few times. The V gene is TRBV30, the J gene TRBJ2-7; either TRBD1 or TRBD2 may supply D (5 bases each). Germline loops: CDR1 GTSNPN, CDR2 SVGIG (reference sequence). V was shortened by 2 bases and J by 0 bases, with 17 bases between the two germline ends. The CDR3 has 16 amino acids. CDR3 DNA sequence: TGTGCCTGGAGTCCTGTTCGGGGCTTATTCTCCTACGAGCAGTACTTC. It specifies CAWSPVRGLFSYEQYF.

A few counts support this clonotype. The V and J genes are TRBV7-2 and TRBJ2-3; D gene ambiguous. From germline, CDR1 is SGHTA and CDR2 FQGNSA. V was clipped by 1 base and J by 1 base, with 9 bases between them. This CDR3 has 15 residues. The CDR3, as DNA: TGTGCCAGCAGCTTAGGGTTCTCTCGCACAGATACGCAGTATTTT. It specifies CASSLGFSRTDTQYF.